These 8 T cell receptor beta chains share one sample of origin, sequenced in a study of T cell responses to AZD1222 COVID-19 vaccine. Clones were read by immunoSEQ multiplex PCR, and TCRdb kept only the in-frame ones, dropping some. The sample records 85,000 to 120,000 clones, less than 95% being singletons. The sequences come from peripheral blood, collected 28 days after the second AZD1222 dose. The receptors originated from an adult who received the AZD1222 COVID-19 vaccine.

The genes are TRBV4-1 and TRBJ1-2; D unclear. Per germline, CDR1 MGHRA and CDR2 YSYEKL. This CDR3 has 16 residues. The germline V and J ends were trimmed by 0 bases and 1 base, with 12 bases remaining between them. This CDR3 is CASSQDRVQINYGYTF. CDR3 in DNA: TGCGCCAGCAGCCAAGATAGAGTGCAGATTAACTATGGCTACACCTTC.

This clone occurred once. The chain couples TRBV5-1 to TRBJ1-4; D remains ambiguous. Germline values: CDR1 SGHRS, CDR2 YFSETQ. V lost 4 bases, J lost 14 bases, and 15 bases lay in between. The CDR3 has 12 residues. This CDR3 reads CASSTLGRGLFF. In nucleotides, the CDR3 is TGCGCCAGCAGCACCCTCGGCCGGGGTCTGTTTTTT.

The chain recombines TRBV30 with TRBJ1-2, with TRBD1 matching over 7 bases. The CDR3 is 13 residues long. Germline V CDR1 and CDR2: GTSNPN, SVGIG (reference sequence). V gave up 2 bases and J gave up 4 bases; unmatched junction bases: 4. The CDR3 nucleotides read TGTGCCTGGAGTAGGGCAGGGGGCTATGGCTACACCTTC. It is translated as CAWSRAGGYGYTF. Full variable domain (rest looked up from reference TRBV30 and TRBJ1-2): SQTIHQWPATLVQPVGSPLSLECTVEGTSNPNLYWYRQAAGRGLQLLFYSVGIGQISSEVPQNLSASRPQDRQFILSSKKLLLSDSGFYLCAWSRAGGYGYTFGSGTRLTVV.

The CDR3 spells CASSLGGNSPYGYTF. DNA of the CDR3: TGTGCCAGCAGCTTGGGGGGTAATAGTCCCTATGGCTACACCTTC. This sequence joins TRBV5-6 and TRBJ1-2, with no clear D. Germline CDR1 SGHDT, CDR2 YYEEEE. V shed 0 bases and J shed 4 bases, with 13 bases lying between them. The length of the CDR3 is 15 residues.

Turning to this clone: The junction does not match germline at one end; this may be a read error. The chain's CDR3 is CASSVEAPRF. The CDR3 DNA reads TGTGCCAGCAGCGTCGAGGCCCCGAGATTT. The V gene is TRBV2, the J gene TRBJ1-4; D call uncertain. CDR1 is SNHLY, CDR2 FYNNEI, per germline. The CDR3 contains 10 residues.

CDR3 loop: CASSQDLQGRGPQHF. CDR3 bases: TGCGCCAGCAGCCAAGATCTACAGGGCAGGGGGCCCCAGCATTTT. The chain carries TRBV4-3 and TRBJ1-5; possibly TRBD1 for D (6 bases). The CDR3 runs to 15 residues. Looked up from germline, CDR1 is LGHNA and CDR2 is YSLEER. Trimming pared 0 bases from V and 9 bases from J, leaving 15 bases between.

The chain uses TRBV4-2 and TRBJ1-1; D not certain. V was pared by 1 base and J by 1 base, with 7 bases between. From germline, CDR1 is LGHNA and CDR2 YNFKEQ. This CDR3 is 14 amino acids long. The CDR3: CASSQVPQNTEAFF. Here the CDR3 DNA reads TGTGCCAGCAGCCAAGTTCCCCAGAACACTGAAGCTTTCTTT.

The CDR3 here is CAISDGQNTEAFF. DNA of the CDR3: TGTGCCATCAGTGACGGACAGAACACTGAAGCTTTCTTT. The rearrangement uses TRBV10-3 and TRBJ1-1, with D perhaps TRBD1 (5 bases). Per germline, CDR1 ENHRY and CDR2 SYGVKD. V lost 3 bases to trimming and J lost 1 base, with 6 bases between them. The CDR3 loop spans 13 amino acids.